The following is a T cell receptor (beta chain) sequence with its context. This sample is drawn from a study of blood T cell repertoires in COVID-19. The wider study: Sites across the United States, Italy and Spain contributed samples from acute and convalescent COVID-19. T cells, B-cell-depleted T cells, or PBMCs supplied cDNA or gDNA.

CDR1 and CDR2 from the germline V gene are SGHRS and YFSETQ. The germline V and J ends were trimmed by 4 bases and 2 bases, with 4 bases remaining between them. This CDR3 region has 11 residues. Repertoires were generated with immunoSEQ multiplex PCR, while TCRdb's copy carries only in-frame clones and drops some. The table lists fewer than 200,000 clones, around 90% of them singletons. This receptor was taken from a woman of 80 years or more with COVID-19, enrolled during active disease. J is TRBJ2-7 and V is TRBV5-1; D unclear. The sample was peripheral blood. The CDR3 DNA follows: TGCGCCAGCAGCGACACCTACGAGCAGTACTTC. Amino acids: CASSDTYEQYF.